The 8 T cell receptor beta chains given below trace back to one sample, sequenced in a study of blood T cell repertoires in COVID-19. Profiled with immunoSEQ multiplex PCR; TCRdb holds only in-frame clones, not every one. The sample records approximately 330,000 clones, roughly 85% being singletons. Specimen: PBMCs or T cells enriched from blood (not recorded which). Every receptor here comes from a woman aged 40 to 55 with acute COVID-19.

The chain combines TRBV7-6 with TRBJ2-1, with D perhaps TRBD2 (5 bases). Trimming removed 0 bases from V and 4 bases from J, with 7 bases in between. This CDR3 has 14 residues. Germline V gene data show CDR1 as SGHVS and CDR2 as FNYEAQ. The CDR3 is CASSLADSYNEQFF. DNA for the CDR3: TGTGCCAGCAGCTTAGCGGACTCTTACAATGAGCAGTTCTTC.

This CDR3 is CASSSTQETQYF. The CDR3 DNA is TGTGCCAGCAGCTCTACCCAAGAGACCCAGTACTTC. The chain couples TRBV14 to TRBJ2-5; D remains ambiguous. The CDR3 loop spans 12 amino acids. Germline V CDR1 and CDR2: SGHDN, FVKESK. The germline V and J ends were trimmed by 5 bases and 1 base, with 5 bases remaining between them.

This clone is a singleton in its sample. The chain uses TRBV10-3 and TRBJ1-6; TRBD1 agrees at 7 bases. The CDR3 sequence is 18 residues long. Germline values: CDR1 ENHRY, CDR2 SYGVKD. The DNA for the CDR3 is TGTGCTCGACAAGGAACTCACAGGGGAAGCTCCTATAATTCACCCCTCCACTTT. The encoded protein is CARQGTHRGSSYNSPLHF.

The chain has TRBV6-2 or TRBV6-3 and TRBJ1-2; D gene unclear. This CDR3 comprises 14 residues. V shed 2 bases and J shed 0 bases, with 7 bases lying between them. Germline CDR1 and CDR2: MNHEY and SVGEGT. This chain's CDR3 is CASSYAGTNYGYTF. The CDR3 nucleotides read TGTGCCAGCAGTTACGCCGGGACTAACTATGGCTACACCTTC.

The V and J genes are TRBV23-1 and TRBJ1-5; TRBD1 is a possible D gene (5 bases). TRBV23-1 is labeled an ORF, and its function is uncertain. Trimming left V 6 bases short and J 2 bases short, with 20 bases between. This CDR3 is built from 17 residues. The CDR3 reads CASRPEWGQGGNQPQHF. DNA of the CDR3: TGCGCCAGCAGACCCGAGTGGGGCCAAGGAGGCAATCAGCCCCAGCATTTT.

J is TRBJ1-3 and V is TRBV5-1; D might be TRBD1 (5 bases). Germline CDR1 and CDR2: SGHRS and YFSETQ. Trimming took 7 bases from V and 4 from J, leaving 18 bases between them. CDR3 length equals 15 residues. CDR3 amino acids: CASGDFQGSGNTIYF. The CDR3 DNA reads as TGCGCCAGCGGCGACTTTCAGGGCTCCGGAAACACCATATATTTT.

This clone was seen only once. The rearrangement links TRBV3-1 (or the pseudogene TRBV3-2) to TRBJ2-2, with 10 bases lining up with TRBD2. CDR1 and CDR2 (germline): LGHDT, YNNKEL (reference sequence). The CDR3 runs to 16 residues. The V and J ends lost 4 bases and 2 bases, in that order; junction bases with no gene match: 4. The CDR3 sequence: CASSLRTSGNTGELFF. CDR3 in DNA: TGTGCCAGCAGCCTAAGGACTAGCGGAAACACCGGGGAGCTGTTTTTT.

V gene TRBV19 combines with J gene TRBJ1-5, with D tentatively TRBD1 (5 bases). Trimming shortened V by 5 bases and J by 0 bases, and 8 bases separated the two germline ends. This CDR3 has 14 amino acids. Germline V gene lookup returns CDR1 LNHDA and CDR2 SQIVND (reference sequence). Written as DNA, the CDR3 is TGTGCCAGTAGTCCCGGACATAGCAATCAGCCCCAGCATTTT. It yields the protein CASSPGHSNQPQHF.